This T cell receptor (beta chain) derives from a study of blood T cell repertoires in COVID-19 (dated by TCRdb to the early 2020s). For the wider study: Collaborator samples came from the United States, Italy and Spain and covered acute and convalescent phases of COVID-19. The material from the prospective study consisted of cDNA or gDNA derived from T cells, B-cell-depleted T cells, or PBMCs. Deeply sampled blood TCRbeta repertoires from subjects exposed to, actively infected with, or recovered from COVID-19 were included in the dataset. The repertoires were made available in a free public database intended to serve as a resource for research on the immune response to SARS-CoV-2. The samples were drawn from the first 160 participants of the ongoing ImmuneRACE study and from 950 to 1,500 subjects provided by 6 global collaborators. The sample metadata nearly always contained a de-identified subject ID, COVID-19 status, age in years and sex. HLA class I and class II types, where available, came from metadata supplied by the sample provider rather than from assay-based typing.

The collaborating institutions used their own protocols to collect whole blood in K2EDTA tubes. For TCRbeta analysis, collaborators shipped samples as frozen whole blood, isolated PBMCs, or DNA extracted from either of those sample types. The CDR3 numbers 15 residues from cysteine through phenylalanine. The sequence is cut down to CDR3 DNA, 45 bases in frame from base 1. Trimming leaves V shorter by 5 bases and J shorter by 5 bases, with the junction holding 11 bases beyond the gene matches. From a lookup of the germline V gene (reference sequence), CDR1 and CDR2 are SSHAT and FNYEAQ. A word on this clone: No antigen is known for it. Base qualities are not provided; no much larger clone lies one nucleotide away.

Broader findings and caveats from the paper: How much clinical and demographic metadata was included differed by source and by participant, and the metadata was provided uncurated.

TCRbeta CDR3 regions were amplified from genomic DNA using the immunoSEQ Assay, a bias-controlled multiplex PCR. As for the original processing: Nucleated cell counts per sample were estimated from amplification of reference gene primers within the assay. Sequence reads were collapsed and filtered to measure the absolute abundance of every unique TCRbeta CDR3 rearrangement. Productive Simpson clonality was computed per sample as the square root of Simpson's diversity index over productive rearrangements. In its TCRdb copy, this immuneACCESS table keeps in-frame sequences only and misses some clones. Where compared with another copy, unresolved V genes explain less than half of these, and the others have no known cause. That table is the source of V, J and clone size, and D and trimming were worked out from the DNA. This sample lists 150,000 to 170,000 clones; about 73% were detected once. Roughly 1.8% of the sample lies in the top ten.

The sequence came from an elderly man with acute or convalescent COVID-19. The receptor chain draws on TRBV7-7 and TRBJ2-5; TRBD1 matches 7 bases in the middle. The sample comprised peripheral blood. DNA sequence: TGTGCCAGCAGCCCAGGGGACAGCCGGGCGGAGACCCAGTACTTC. This yields the protein CASSPGDSRAETQYF. Joined to the reference TRBV7-7 and TRBJ2-5 proteins, this CDR3 gives the full variable domain: GAGVSQSPRYKVTKRGQDVTLRCDPISSHATLYWYQQALGQGPEFLTYFNYEAQPDKSGLPSDRFSAERPEGSISTLTIQRTEQRDSAMYRCASSPGDSRAETQYFGPGTRLLVL.